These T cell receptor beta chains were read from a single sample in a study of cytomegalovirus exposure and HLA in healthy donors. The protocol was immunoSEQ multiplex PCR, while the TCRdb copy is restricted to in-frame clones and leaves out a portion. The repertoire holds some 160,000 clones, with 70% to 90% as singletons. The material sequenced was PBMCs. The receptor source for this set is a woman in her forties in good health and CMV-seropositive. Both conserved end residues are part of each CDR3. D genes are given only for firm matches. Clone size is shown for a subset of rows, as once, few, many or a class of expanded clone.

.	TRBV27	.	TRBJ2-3	TGCGCCACCTCCAGGAGGGACCCGGGCACAGATACGCAGTATTTT	CATSRRDPGTDTQYF
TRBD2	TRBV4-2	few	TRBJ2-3	TGTGCCAGCAGCCTTAATAAAGCGGGAGGTGCAGATACGCAGTATTTT	CASSLNKAGGADTQYF
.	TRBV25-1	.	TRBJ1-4	TGTGCCAGCAGTGAAGCTTGGGGGAGGAGGGAAAAACTGTTTTTT	CASSEAWGRREKLFF
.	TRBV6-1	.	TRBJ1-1	TGTGCCAGCAGTGACAGGGCTAACACTGAAGCTTTCTTT	CASSDRANTEAFF
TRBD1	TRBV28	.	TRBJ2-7	TGTGCCAGCCAGGGGACAGGCTCCTACGAGCAGTACTTC	CASQGTGSYEQYF
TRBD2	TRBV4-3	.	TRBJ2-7	TGCGCCAGCAGCCAAGGGACCTTCAGCGGGGGGCATGCCTACGAGCAGTACTTC	CASSQGTFSGGHAYEQYF
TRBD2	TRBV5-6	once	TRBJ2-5	TGTGCCAGCAGCTTCCTAGCGGGGGTACAAGAGACCCAGTACTTC	CASSFLAGVQETQYF
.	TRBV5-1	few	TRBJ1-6	TGCGCCAGCAGCTTGGAGGGAGGGAGCTCCTATAATTCACCCCTCCACTTT	CASSLEGGSSYNSPLHF
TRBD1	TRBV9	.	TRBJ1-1	TGTGCCAGCAGCGTAGGAGGGACAGGGGCGATGAACACTGAAGCTTTCTTT	CASSVGGTGAMNTEAFF
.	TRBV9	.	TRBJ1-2	TGTGCCAGCAGCGTAGGAACCCAGTCCGGAGTGGGTGGCTACACCTTC	CASSVGTQSGVGGYTF
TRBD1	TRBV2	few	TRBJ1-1	TGTGCCAGATGGACAGGGCCAATGAACACTGAAGCTTTCTTT	CARWTGPMNTEAFF
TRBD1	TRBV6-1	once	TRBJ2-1	TGTGCCAGTCCAGGGGGCCGACAGTTCTTC	CASPGGRQFF